This T cell receptor beta chain was sequenced in a study of TIL therapy for anti-PD-1-resistant metastatic lung cancer (dated by TCRdb to 2020 to 2022). Looking at the study overall: Tumors were harvested prior to any PD-1/PD-L1 blockade, after which nivolumab was administered to patients, and lymphodepletion, expanded TIL infusion and IL-2 were given to patients who progressed. Enrolled patients had a median age of roughly 50 years (range 38-75) and a median tumor PD-L1 proportion score of around 5.9%. Most of the cohort had lung adenocarcinoma, a few tumors were EGFR-mutant and two were ALK-rearranged, and half of the patients were current or former smokers. Across the cohort, whole-exome sequencing showed a median non-synonymous tumor mutation burden of about 1.5 mutations per megabase. Tumor and peripheral blood T cell receptor beta sequencing was used to track clonotypes across tumor, expanded TIL product and serial blood samples.

The time point label on this specimen signifies: pre-treatment sample, taken before nivolumab and TIL therapy. A phase I trial run at two centers enrolled adults with stage 4 NSCLC between 2017 and 2020. The samples were obtained from a phase I trial that was single-arm and open-label and tested tumor-infiltrating lymphocyte therapy combined with nivolumab in advanced non-small cell lung cancer. Blood mononuclear cells were isolated from EDTA tubes by Ficoll gradient and were snap-frozen as pellets, and DNA was extracted with a Qiagen mini-prep kit. TCR beta CDR3 regions were amplified from genomic DNA by bias-controlled multiplex PCR with the immunoSEQ v3 hsTCRB kit. An Illumina NextSeq 500 was used to sequence the TCR libraries, reaching around 2.1 million read pairs at survey level or roughly 4.5-6 million at deep level. Regarding the original processing steps: V, D and J genes were assigned, non-productive sequences were removed, and clonality was reported by immunoSEQ Analyzer software. Repertoires of infused TIL and blood were compared using productive Simpson clonality and the Morisita overlap index of productive TRB rearrangements. For each clone in blood, the absolute clonotype count was estimated by multiplying the lymphocyte count by the CD3+ fraction and by the clone's productive frequency. TCRdb took this table from immuneACCESS and kept in-frame rearrangements with V and J called. Such tables lack part of the clones; where checked against another copy, unresolved V genes explain under half of the gap, and the rest is unexplained. V and J calls and clone size are as listed in that table; D and trimming were resolved from the DNA. Present in this sample are some 60,000 clones, about 69% of which were seen just once. Of the sample, over 6.5% is held by the ten largest clones.

CDR1 and CDR2, looked up from the germline V gene, are LGHNA and YNFKEQ. The CDR3 has 14 amino acids, counting the end cysteine and phenylalanine. Only CDR3 DNA remains: 42 bases, in frame from the first base. V is clipped by 4 bases and J by 0 bases, and the sequence between their germline boundaries is 6 bases long. Summary of the overall study and its limitations: The study protocol defined all tumor marker inferences as exploratory. Infused TIL clonotypes partially replaced the baseline peripheral repertoire then decayed over months, with no apparent association between persistence and response. Generalizability was limited because the cohort was highly selected, with more treatment-naive, never-smoker and oncogene-addicted patients included than is typical.

Concerning this clone itself: Its antigen is currently not known. Base qualities were left out, and no much larger clone turns up one base away.

Recombination connected TRBV4-2 to TRBJ1-4, with the D gene too uncertain to name. The sequenced sample was blood, obtained at baseline. The sequence was collected from a person aged 25 to 80 with non-small cell lung cancer. CDR3 region: CASSLHATNEKLFF. The bases read TGTGCCAGCAGCCTTCACGCAACTAATGAAAAACTGTTTTTT.